These 22 T cell receptor beta chains were sequenced from one sample in a study of T cell responses to AZD1222 COVID-19 vaccine. TCRdb's copy holds only in-frame clones and misses some; the assay was immunoSEQ multiplex PCR. This sample has 120,000 to 150,000 clones, with 85% to 95% found just once. Sequenced here: peripheral blood, sampled on day 0 of AZD1222 vaccination. These receptors all come from an adult in good health.

The CDR3: CASIQEGTEAFF. CDR3 nucleotides: TGTGCCAGCATTCAAGAAGGGACTGAAGCTTTCTTT. The J gene is TRBJ1-1, the V gene TRBV6-6; D gene unclear. Germline CDR1 MNHNY, CDR2 SVGAGI (reference sequence). The CDR3 totals 12 residues. V shed 7 bases and J shed 5 bases, with 11 bases lying between them.

V usage is TRBV3-1 (or the pseudogene TRBV3-2) and J usage is TRBJ1-5, with D maybe TRBD1 (5 bases). This CDR3 is 15 amino acids long. From germline, CDR1 is LGHDT and CDR2 YNNKEL (reference sequence). Deletions cut 1 base from V and 7 bases from J, with 14 bases between. The CDR3 here is CASSQGGGLGQPQHF. The CDR3 DNA follows: TGTGCCAGCAGCCAAGGGGGGGGACTGGGGCAGCCCCAGCATTTT.

This chain links TRBV5-4 with TRBJ2-3, with 7 bases lining up with TRBD2. The J segment lost 1 base and the V segment lost 4 bases, leaving 9 bases of the junction unmatched. Germline CDR1 and CDR2: SGHNT and YYREEE (reference sequence). This CDR3 comprises 16 residues. In nucleotides, the CDR3 is TGTGCCAGCAGCCGAGCGGGAACGATTGGCACAGATACGCAGTATTTT. It translates to CASSRAGTIGTDTQYF.

V and J are TRBV7-9 and TRBJ2-7, with D unresolved. The length of the CDR3 is 13 residues. CDR1 is SEHNR, CDR2 FQNEAQ, per germline (reference sequence). Trimming removed 3 bases from V and 7 bases from J, with 13 bases in between. The CDR3 loop is CASSLEMFGEQYF. The CDR3, as DNA: TGTGCCAGCAGCTTGGAAATGTTCGGAGAGCAGTACTTC.

This sequence joins TRBV10-3 and TRBJ2-2; D gene uncertain. In germline, CDR1 is ENHRY, CDR2 SYGVKD. The CDR3 length is 12 residues. The V and J ends lost 6 bases and 6 bases respectively, with 8 bases between them. The CDR3 here is CAISSTPGELFF. CDR3 in DNA: TGTGCCATCAGCTCCACGCCCGGGGAGCTGTTTTTT.

V gene TRBV5-1 combines with J gene TRBJ2-7, with a possible D match to TRBD2 (6 bases). Germline CDR1 and CDR2: SGHRS and YFSETQ. Trimming removed 1 base at V and 3 bases at J, with 17 bases between. The CDR3 contains 16 residues. CDR3 region: CASSLLPRDSLYEQYF. CDR3 in DNA: TGCGCCAGCAGCTTGTTGCCCAGGGACTCCCTCTACGAGCAGTACTTC.

By sample fraction, this clone is medium-sized. The genes are TRBV4-3 and TRBJ2-6, with D unresolved. CDR1 and CDR2 from the germline V gene are LGHNA and YSLEER. The CDR3 loop spans 16 amino acids. V lost 1 base and J 0 bases, leaving 7 bases between the germline ends. The CDR3 nucleotides read TGCGCCAGCAGCCAAGCAATATTCTCTGGGGCCAACGTCCTGACTTTC. This codes for CASSQAIFSGANVLTF.

In DNA, the CDR3 is TGTGCCAGTAGTGTATACAATGAGCAGTTCTTC. This codes for CASSVYNEQFF. The chain joins TRBV19 to TRBJ2-1; D call uncertain. This CDR3 is built from 11 residues. V dropped 5 bases and J dropped 4 bases, with 3 bases sitting between them. CDR1 and CDR2 (germline): LNHDA, SQIVND (reference sequence).

This chain connects TRBV3-1 (or the pseudogene TRBV3-2) to TRBJ1-4; 8 bases fit TRBD1. CDR1 and CDR2 (germline): LGHDT, YNNKEL (reference sequence). This CDR3 comprises 15 residues. The V and J ends lost 7 bases and 0 bases, in that order; junction bases with no gene match: 4. The CDR3 loop is CASNTGGTTNEKLFF. The CDR3 region has the DNA TGTGCCAGCAATACAGGGGGTACAACTAATGAAAAACTGTTTTTT.

The rearrangement links TRBV6-5 to TRBJ1-2; the match to TRBD1 covers 7 bases. Germline CDR1 reads MNHEY; CDR2 reads SVGAGI. The CDR3 totals 14 residues. V shed 6 bases, J shed 7 bases, and the junction held 11 bases outside the gene matches. DNA for the CDR3: TGTGCCAGCAGACGCCCAGGGGGGTACGGTGGCTACACCTTC. Residues: CASRRPGGYGGYTF.

The CDR3 loop reads CASSQEGQVGPDTQYF. The DNA of the CDR3 is TGCGCCAGCAGCCAAGAGGGTCAGGTCGGGCCCGATACGCAGTATTTT. The genes are TRBV4-3 and TRBJ2-3; D uncertain. The CDR3 spans 16 residues. Trimming stripped 0 bases from V and 6 bases from J, with 16 bases between. Germline values: CDR1 LGHNA, CDR2 YSLEER.

V gene TRBV4-2 combines with J gene TRBJ2-5, with 7 nucleotides matching TRBD1. This CDR3 comprises 15 residues. Germline V gene data show CDR1 as LGHNA and CDR2 as YNFKEQ. With 0 bases clipped from V and 4 bases from J, the junction kept 5 bases outside the gene matches. Written as DNA, the CDR3 is TGTGCCAGCAGCCAAGAATCCCACAGGGGAGAGACCCAGTACTTC. Its protein is CASSQESHRGETQYF.

This rearrangement joins TRBV7-3 to TRBJ2-1; D not resolved. The germline V gene has CDR1 SGHTA and CDR2 FQGTGA. The ends were cut back, 5 bases at V and 2 bases at J, with 13 bases in the middle. The CDR3 has 15 residues. CDR3 nucleotide sequence: TGTGCCAGCAGCAGGACCCCAGCCCCCTACAATGAGCAGTTCTTC. It is translated as CASSRTPAPYNEQFF.

This clone has just one count. The chain is built from TRBV7-2 and TRBJ1-2, with D unresolved. CDR1 is SGHTA and CDR2 is FQGNSA in the germline V gene. CDR3 length: 15 residues. V lost 2 bases, J lost 8 bases, and 18 bases lay in between. The CDR3, as DNA: TGTGCCAGCAGCTTAACGGTCGACCGCACGGGAGGCTACACCTTC. Translation gives CASSLTVDRTGGYTF.

The chain joins TRBV7-9 to TRBJ1-5; no clear D gene. The CDR3 contains 12 residues. Germline-derived CDR1 and CDR2 are SEHNR and FQNEAQ (reference sequence). Trimming pared 5 bases from V and 6 bases from J, leaving 8 bases between. The CDR3 sequence: CASSDRGQPQHF. The CDR3 bases are TGTGCCAGCAGCGACCGGGGTCAGCCCCAGCATTTT.

The chain employs TRBV4-1 and TRBJ1-5; D is perhaps TRBD1 (5 bases). The CDR3 is 15 amino acids. Trimming stripped 4 bases from V and 6 bases from J, with 16 bases between. Per germline, CDR1 MGHRA and CDR2 YSYEKL. The CDR3 DNA reads TGCGCCAGCAGCCCCGGGGGAATGGATGGTCAGCCCCAGCATTTT. It yields the protein CASSPGGMDGQPQHF.

V and J are TRBV20-1 and TRBJ1-2; D perhaps matches TRBD1 (5 bases). This CDR3 has 11 residues. Germline V gives CDR1 DFQATT, CDR2 SNEGSKA (reference sequence). The V and J ends lost 7 bases and 7 bases respectively, with 13 bases between them. The CDR3 DNA sequence: TGCAGTGGCCTTGGGGGAATTGGCTACACCTTC. Translated, it gives CSGLGGIGYTF.

The chain couples TRBV6-5 to TRBJ1-2, with 9 bases identical to TRBD1. CDR1 and CDR2 from the germline V gene are MNHEY and SVGAGI. The CDR3 loop spans 14 amino acids. J was trimmed by 4 bases and V by 11 bases; bases with no gene match: 11. CDR3 amino acids: CAAARDRALYGYTF. Here the CDR3 DNA reads TGTGCCGCCGCCCGGGACAGGGCTCTCTATGGCTACACCTTC.

The chain couples TRBV2 to TRBJ2-7; D is uncertain. V was trimmed by 5 bases and J by 0 bases, leaving 14 bases between them. Germline assignment: CDR1 SNHLY and CDR2 FYNNEI. The CDR3 runs to 15 residues. In DNA form, the CDR3 reads TGTGCCAGCAGTTTTCGGACGGCCCTCTCCTACGAGCAGTACTTC. It yields the protein CASSFRTALSYEQYF.

The V and J genes are TRBV12-5 and TRBJ1-5, with TRBD1 matching 9 bases. Germline loops: CDR1 LGHNT, CDR2 FRNRAP. The CDR3 consists of 15 residues. The ends lost 6 bases at V and 4 bases at J; junction bases unmatched: 7. The CDR3, as DNA: TGTGCTAGTGGCCCCTCTGGGACAGGGAATCAGCCCCAGCATTTT. Translating gives CASGPSGTGNQPQHF.

The J gene is TRBJ1-1, the V gene TRBV29-1, with 7 bases fitting TRBD1. This CDR3 is 14 amino acids long. Germline CDR1 and CDR2: SQVTM and ANQGSEA. V was pared by 6 bases and J by 4 bases, with 11 bases of the junction left unmatched. The CDR3 bases are TGCAGCGTCCAGGGGGGCAGCCTGAGCACTGAAGCTTTCTTT. Translating it yields CSVQGGSLSTEAFF.

The chain is built from TRBV5-4 and TRBJ2-2, with 7 positions matching TRBD1. Germline CDR1 is SGHNT and CDR2 is YYREEE (reference sequence). With 3 bases clipped from V and 2 bases from J, the junction kept 7 bases outside the gene matches. The CDR3 sequence is 16 residues long. Here the CDR3 DNA reads TGTGCCAGCAGCTCCATTACAGGGGCTAACACCGGGGAGCTGTTTTTT. As protein: CASSSITGANTGELFF.